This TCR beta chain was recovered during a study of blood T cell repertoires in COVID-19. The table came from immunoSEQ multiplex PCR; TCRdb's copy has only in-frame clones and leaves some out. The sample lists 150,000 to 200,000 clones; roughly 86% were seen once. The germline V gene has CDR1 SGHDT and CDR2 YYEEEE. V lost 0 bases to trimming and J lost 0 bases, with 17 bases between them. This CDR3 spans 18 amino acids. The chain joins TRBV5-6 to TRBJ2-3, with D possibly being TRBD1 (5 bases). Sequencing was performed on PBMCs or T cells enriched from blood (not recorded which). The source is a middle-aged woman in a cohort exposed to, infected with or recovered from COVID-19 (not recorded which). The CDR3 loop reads CASSLAMGPPLSTDTQYF. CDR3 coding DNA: TGTGCCAGCAGCTTGGCCATGGGGCCCCCTCTTAGCACAGATACGCAGTATTTT.